This record concerns one T cell receptor beta chain sequence. TCRdb keeps only in-frame clones here, not all; method: immunoSEQ multiplex PCR. This table holds tens of thousands of clones, approximately 91% found once. This sample was taken from a study of PD-1 blockade in classical Hodgkin lymphoma. The length of the CDR3 is 13 residues. Germline loops: CDR1 SGHRS, CDR2 YFSETQ. V lost 4 bases to trimming and J lost 1 base, with 8 bases between them. As to time point: newly diagnosed, previously untreated cHL patient sample. The chain combines TRBV5-1 with TRBJ1-1, with unresolved D. The receptor was isolated from a human donor with classical Hodgkin lymphoma. The sample consisted of peripheral blood mononuclear cells (PBMCs). CDR3 coding DNA: TGCGCCAGCAGCGCCGTCCCGAACACTGAAGCTTTCTTT. Its protein product is CASSAVPNTEAFF.